Listed below are T cell receptor beta chains from one sample, sequenced in a study of OX40 agonist ivuxolimab in advanced cancers. Method: immunoSEQ multiplex PCR; TCRdb's copy keeps in-frame clones and lacks some. The data contain tens of thousands of clones, 90% to 95% of them singletons. The sample here was CD4+ or CD8+ T cells sorted from blood, taken in a trial of the OX40 agonist ivuxolimab. These TCRs come from an adult with an advanced solid tumor such as melanoma, head and neck, liver or kidney cancer. Both conserved end residues are part of each CDR3. Each record gives: CDR3 protein, CDR3 DNA, J gene, D gene, V gene, clone size. A D gene is named only where the DNA matches it firmly. Not all rows give a size; the values are once, few, many and, for expanded clones, a class.

cdr3_aa: CASSETSRGPYEQYF
cdr3_nt: TGTGCCAGCAGTGAAACCTCCCGAGGTCCTTACGAGCAGTACTTC
j_call: TRBJ2-7
d_call: -
v_call: TRBV6-1
clone_size: -

cdr3_aa: CASSLRGQDAYEQYF
cdr3_nt: TGTGCCAGCAGCTTACGGGGGCAAGATGCCTACGAGCAGTACTTC
j_call: TRBJ2-7
d_call: -
v_call: TRBV7-2
clone_size: -

cdr3_aa: CSVTYWTDNNEQFF
cdr3_nt: TGCAGCGTAACCTACTGGACAGATAACAATGAGCAGTTCTTC
j_call: TRBJ2-1
d_call: -
v_call: TRBV29-1
clone_size: -

cdr3_aa: CASPKTRGIDEQFF
cdr3_nt: TGTGCCAGCCCTAAGACCCGCGGGATCGATGAGCAGTTCTTC
j_call: TRBJ2-1
d_call: -
v_call: TRBV6-9
clone_size: -

cdr3_aa: CASSGRTGYTEAFF
cdr3_nt: TGTGCCAGCAGTGGAAGGACAGGGTACACTGAAGCTTTCTTT
j_call: TRBJ1-1
d_call: TRBD1
v_call: TRBV6-5
clone_size: -

cdr3_aa: CASSPRKGTETQYF
cdr3_nt: TGTGCCAGCAGCCCTAGGAAGGGAACGGAGACCCAGTACTTC
j_call: TRBJ2-5
d_call: -
v_call: TRBV7-2
clone_size: -

cdr3_aa: CAISADRATEAFF
cdr3_nt: TGTGCCATCAGCGCGGACAGGGCCACTGAAGCTTTCTTT
j_call: TRBJ1-1
d_call: TRBD1
v_call: TRBV10-3
clone_size: -

cdr3_aa: CASRWTGSPLRYTF
cdr3_nt: TGCGCCTCCCGCTGGACAGGGTCCCCTCTGCGCTACACCTTC
j_call: TRBJ1-2
d_call: TRBD1
v_call: TRBV4-3
clone_size: -

cdr3_aa: CASSPVSGANVLTF
cdr3_nt: TGTGCCAGCAGTCCTGTCTCTGGGGCCAACGTCCTGACTTTC
j_call: TRBJ2-6
d_call: -
v_call: TRBV6-6
clone_size: -

cdr3_aa: CSVARAQSTDTQYF
cdr3_nt: TGCAGCGTTGCCAGGGCCCAAAGCACAGATACGCAGTATTTT
j_call: TRBJ2-3
d_call: -
v_call: TRBV29-1
clone_size: -

cdr3_aa: CASSPWGERYTF
cdr3_nt: TGTGCCAGCAGCCCTTGGGGGGAACGCTACACCTTC
j_call: TRBJ1-2
d_call: -
v_call: TRBV7-2
clone_size: -

cdr3_aa: CASSDRWGNTIYF
cdr3_nt: TGTGCCAGCAGCGACAGGTGGGGAAACACCATATATTTT
j_call: TRBJ1-3
d_call: -
v_call: TRBV6-6
clone_size: -

cdr3_aa: CASSAQGAGANVLTF
cdr3_nt: TGTGCCAGCAGCGCACAGGGGGCCGGGGCCAACGTCCTGACTTTC
j_call: TRBJ2-6
d_call: TRBD1
v_call: TRBV7-9
clone_size: -

cdr3_aa: CAWSGTSGRAKGSYNEQFF
cdr3_nt: TGTGCCTGGAGTGGGACTAGCGGGAGGGCCAAAGGTTCCTACAATGAGCAGTTCTTC
j_call: TRBJ2-1
d_call: TRBD2
v_call: TRBV30
clone_size: -

cdr3_aa: CASSESLAGGTYEQYF
cdr3_nt: TGTGCCAGCAGTGAATCACTAGCGGGAGGGACCTACGAGCAGTACTTC
j_call: TRBJ2-7
d_call: TRBD2
v_call: TRBV25-1
clone_size: -

cdr3_aa: CASSVDRARKLFF
cdr3_nt: TGTGCCAGCAGCGTGGACAGGGCCCGAAAACTGTTTTTT
j_call: TRBJ1-4
d_call: TRBD1
v_call: TRBV7-2
clone_size: once

cdr3_aa: CASSLTTGAGYEQYF
cdr3_nt: TGTGCCAGCAGCTTAACGACAGGGGCCGGATACGAGCAGTACTTC
j_call: TRBJ2-7
d_call: TRBD1
v_call: TRBV7-3
clone_size: -

cdr3_aa: CASIGLIRLAGEDEQYF
cdr3_nt: TGTGCCAGCATTGGGCTGATTAGACTAGCGGGAGAAGACGAGCAGTACTTC
j_call: TRBJ2-7
d_call: TRBD2
v_call: TRBV28
clone_size: -

cdr3_aa: CASSVGLANTGELFF
cdr3_nt: TGTGCCAGCAGCGTGGGACTAGCGAACACCGGGGAGCTGTTTTTT
j_call: TRBJ2-2
d_call: TRBD2
v_call: TRBV9
clone_size: -

cdr3_aa: CASSIGSVQETQYF
cdr3_nt: TGTGCCAGTAGTATAGGTAGCGTTCAAGAGACCCAGTACTTC
j_call: TRBJ2-5
d_call: -
v_call: TRBV19
clone_size: -

cdr3_aa: CASSLEPSPTGTQYF
cdr3_nt: TGTGCCAGCAGCTTAGAACCATCGCCAACGGGGACCCAGTACTTC
j_call: TRBJ2-5
d_call: -
v_call: TRBV7-2
clone_size: -

cdr3_aa: CASRGQGNIQYF
cdr3_nt: TGTGCCAGCCGGGGACAGGGAAACATTCAGTACTTC
j_call: TRBJ2-4
d_call: TRBD1
v_call: TRBV6-5
clone_size: once